The rows below give T cell receptor beta chains drawn from one sample of a study of shared clonotypes between healthy human individuals. TCRdb's copy holds only in-frame clones and misses some; the assay was immunoSEQ multiplex PCR. The table shows about 770,000 clones, with roughly 72% occurring only once. Sequenced: memory CD4+ T cells sorted from blood. The receptors come from a woman in her 30s in good health. Each CDR3 is given with its conserved first and last residue. A D gene is named only where the DNA matches it firmly. Rows give clone size only sometimes, using once, few, many, or a class for an expanded clone.

abundance: -
j_gene: TRBJ1-4
v_gene: TRBV28
d_gene: -
CDR3nt: TGTGCCAGCAGTTTAACGGGCCATAATGAAAAACTGTTTTTT
CDR3aa: CASSLTGHNEKLFF

abundance: -
j_gene: TRBJ2-2
v_gene: TRBV7-2
d_gene: -
CDR3nt: TGTGCCAGCAGTCAACGAGGCGGGCCCATCACCGGGGAGCTGTTTTTT
CDR3aa: CASSQRGGPITGELFF

abundance: -
j_gene: TRBJ1-5
v_gene: TRBV19
d_gene: TRBD1
CDR3nt: TGTGCCAGTAAACGAGGGGGCGGAACCCCTAGTCAGCCCCAGCATTTT
CDR3aa: CASKRGGGTPSQPQHF

abundance: -
j_gene: TRBJ2-1
v_gene: TRBV28
d_gene: -
CDR3nt: TGTGCCAGCAGTCCTCGCGGGCACGGGCCCCTCAATGAGCAGTTCTTC
CDR3aa: CASSPRGHGPLNEQFF

abundance: -
j_gene: TRBJ1-5
v_gene: TRBV6-6
d_gene: -
CDR3nt: TGTGCCAGCAGGTACACGTCCGGGGAGCCCCAGCATTTT
CDR3aa: CASRYTSGEPQHF

abundance: few
j_gene: TRBJ1-1
v_gene: TRBV19
d_gene: -
CDR3nt: TGTGCCAGTAGTATACGGGTCCGGTGGGCGAACACTGAAGCTTTCTTT
CDR3aa: CASSIRVRWANTEAFF

abundance: -
j_gene: TRBJ2-1
v_gene: TRBV2
d_gene: TRBD2
CDR3nt: TGTGCCAGCAGTGAGCTGAGTAGCGGGGGAAACAATGAGCAGTTCTTC
CDR3aa: CASSELSSGGNNEQFF

abundance: -
j_gene: TRBJ2-5
v_gene: TRBV29-1
d_gene: -
CDR3nt: TGCAGCGTTGTCGCGGCTTACCAAGAGACCCAGTACTTC
CDR3aa: CSVVAAYQETQYF

abundance: -
j_gene: TRBJ2-2
v_gene: TRBV7-2
d_gene: TRBD2
CDR3nt: TGTGCCAGCAGCTTAGGTAGCGGGAGGATTAACACCGGGGAGCTGTTTTTT
CDR3aa: CASSLGSGRINTGELFF

abundance: -
j_gene: TRBJ2-7
v_gene: TRBV2
d_gene: -
CDR3nt: TGTGCCAGCAGTGTAGGAGCCGAGCAGTACTTC
CDR3aa: CASSVGAEQYF

abundance: many
j_gene: TRBJ2-5
v_gene: TRBV19
d_gene: TRBD2
CDR3nt: TGTGCCAGTAGTCAGGGACTACAAGAGACCCAGTACTTC
CDR3aa: CASSQGLQETQYF

abundance: -
j_gene: TRBJ2-6
v_gene: TRBV28
d_gene: TRBD1
CDR3nt: TGTGCCAGCAGAGACAGGGACTCTGGGGCCAACGTCCTGACTTTC
CDR3aa: CASRDRDSGANVLTF

abundance: -
j_gene: TRBJ1-4
v_gene: TRBV27
d_gene: TRBD1
CDR3nt: TGTGCCAGCAGTTTAACAGGGGAAGAAAAACTGTTTTTT
CDR3aa: CASSLTGEEKLFF

abundance: -
j_gene: TRBJ2-3
v_gene: TRBV15
d_gene: -
CDR3nt: TGTGCCACCAGCAGTCAGGGTTTTACGCAGTATTTT
CDR3aa: CATSSQGFTQYF

abundance: -
j_gene: TRBJ2-7
v_gene: TRBV6-1
d_gene: -
CDR3nt: TGTGCCAGCAGTGAAGAATTCCGCGAGCAGTACTTC
CDR3aa: CASSEEFREQYF

abundance: -
j_gene: TRBJ2-7
v_gene: TRBV5-1
d_gene: -
CDR3nt: TGCGCCAGCAGTGCGCAGGAGACCTACGAGCAGTACTTC
CDR3aa: CASSAQETYEQYF

abundance: -
j_gene: TRBJ2-7
v_gene: TRBV5-1
d_gene: -
CDR3nt: TGCGCCAGCAGCCTACAGGGTGGGATTAGAAACCCCTACGAGCAGTACTTC
CDR3aa: CASSLQGGIRNPYEQYF

abundance: -
j_gene: TRBJ2-2
v_gene: TRBV5-1
d_gene: TRBD2
CDR3nt: TGCGCCAGCAGCTGGAGAGGGGGCGGGAGGGCCCGAGACACCGGGGAGCTGTTTTTT
CDR3aa: CASSWRGGGRARDTGELFF

abundance: -
j_gene: TRBJ1-1
v_gene: TRBV6-5
d_gene: -
CDR3nt: TGTGCCAGCAGTTATGAGGGGGGTAGTGAAGCTTTCTTT
CDR3aa: CASSYEGGSEAFF

abundance: -
j_gene: TRBJ2-7
v_gene: TRBV27
d_gene: TRBD1
CDR3nt: TGTGCCAGCTCGCCCGGGACAGGGGTGCTCCCGATCTCCTACGAGCAGTACTTC
CDR3aa: CASSPGTGVLPISYEQYF

abundance: -
j_gene: TRBJ2-5
v_gene: TRBV18
d_gene: -
CDR3nt: TGTGCCAGCTCACCACCGGAGGGAATTCAAGAGACCCAGTACTTC
CDR3aa: CASSPPEGIQETQYF

abundance: -
j_gene: TRBJ2-7
v_gene: TRBV6-1
d_gene: -
CDR3nt: TGTGCCACTATGGGCTACCTCTTCTACGAGCAGTACTTC
CDR3aa: CATMGYLFYEQYF

abundance: few
j_gene: TRBJ2-7
v_gene: TRBV2
d_gene: TRBD1
CDR3nt: TGTGCCAGCAGTGAAGGTGGGACAGGGGGAGTCGAGCAGTACTTC
CDR3aa: CASSEGGTGGVEQYF

abundance: -
j_gene: TRBJ1-4
v_gene: TRBV5-1
d_gene: -
CDR3nt: TGCGCCAGCAGCTTGGAAGCTAATGAAAAACTGTTTTTT
CDR3aa: CASSLEANEKLFF

abundance: -
j_gene: TRBJ2-7
v_gene: TRBV19
d_gene: TRBD2
CDR3nt: TGTGCCAGTAATATAGAGTCCCCCGGGACGACTAGCCAGCAGTACTTC
CDR3aa: CASNIESPGTTSQQYF

abundance: -
j_gene: TRBJ1-4
v_gene: TRBV6-1
d_gene: -
CDR3nt: TGTGCCAGCACGGGACGGGGTGCAACTAATGAAAAACTGTTTTTT
CDR3aa: CASTGRGATNEKLFF

abundance: -
j_gene: TRBJ2-3
v_gene: TRBV5-1
d_gene: -
CDR3nt: TGCGCCAGCAGCTTGGCTCCGGAGGGCACAGATACGCAGTATTTT
CDR3aa: CASSLAPEGTDTQYF

abundance: -
j_gene: TRBJ2-3
v_gene: TRBV9
d_gene: TRBD2
CDR3nt: TGTGCCAGCAGTGGGCGGGCGGGAGAATACGGAGATACGCAGTATTTT
CDR3aa: CASSGRAGEYGDTQYF

abundance: few
j_gene: TRBJ1-2
v_gene: TRBV9
d_gene: TRBD1
CDR3nt: TGTGCCAGCAGCGTAGACGGACAGGGTGATTATGGCTACACCTTC
CDR3aa: CASSVDGQGDYGYTF

abundance: -
j_gene: TRBJ2-2
v_gene: TRBV9
d_gene: -
CDR3nt: TGTGCCAGCAGCCCTAGGGTTGCCGGGGAGCTGTTTTTT
CDR3aa: CASSPRVAGELFF

abundance: -
j_gene: TRBJ2-7
v_gene: TRBV10-2
d_gene: -
CDR3nt: TGCGCCAGCAGTAGAATGGGAAGCTCCTACGAGCAGTACTTC
CDR3aa: CASSRMGSSYEQYF